The 32 T cell receptor beta chains reported below all come from one sample, sequenced in a study of T cells in Graves' hyperthyroidism and ophthalmopathy. TCR beta CDR3 regions were amplified from RNA transcripts. The HTBI set primed first-round TCR CDR3 RT-PCR. TCRdb itself ran the multiplex PCR reads through MiXCR, one entry per CDR3 protein. Of roughly 150,000 distinct CDR3 sequences detected, roughly 10% appear once; the ten largest clones hold around 21%. The sample comprised blood. The origin of the receptors is a woman aged 18-29 years with Graves' hyperthyroidism that later progressed to Graves' ophthalmopathy.

This clonotype was detected ten times or more. V usage is TRBV5-6 and J usage is TRBJ1-1, with 9 bases that match TRBD1. The CDR3 is 15 amino acids. V lost 0 bases and J lost 4; bases outside the gene matches: 4. CDR1 and CDR2 (germline): SGHDT, YYEEEE. This CDR3 is CASSLALTGGTEAFF. CDR3 DNA sequence: TGTGCCAGCAGCTTGGCCCTGACAGGGGGCACTGAAGCTTTCTTT.

This clonotype was observed at least ten times. The gene calls are TRBV29-1 and TRBJ2-1, with D perhaps matching TRBD2 (6 bases). V gave up 7 bases and J gave up 5 bases, with 15 bases separating them. CDR3 length equals 13 residues. Germline values: CDR1 SQVTM, CDR2 ANQGSEA. The CDR3 bases are TGCAGCGCGGGGGACCAGACAAACAATGAGCAGTTCTTC. Its protein product is CSAGDQTNNEQFF.

This clonotype was picked up many times. V gene TRBV13 combines with J gene TRBJ2-1; TRBD2 agrees at 7 bases. Germline CDR1 reads PRHDT; CDR2 reads FYEKMQ (reference sequence). This CDR3 contains 14 residues. Germline trimming cut 5 bases from V and 6 bases from J; bases unmatched to any gene: 7. The CDR3 bases are TGTGCCAGCAGCCAGCGGACTAGAGTCAATGAGCAGTTCTTC. Its translation: CASSQRTRVNEQFF.

This sequence joins TRBV20-1 and TRBJ2-7, with TRBD1 matching over 7 bases. V lost 4 bases and J lost 5; bases outside the gene matches: 5. The CDR3 is 12 amino acids. Germline V gene sequence: CDR1 DFQATT, CDR2 SNEGSKA (reference sequence). CDR3 sequence: CSAKDRADEQYF. The CDR3 nucleotides are TGCAGTGCTAAAGACAGGGCGGACGAGCAGTACTTC.

This clonotype was detected ten times or more. This rearrangement joins TRBV7-2 to TRBJ2-5; 13 nucleotides align to TRBD2. The trim removed 4 bases at V and 2 bases at J, leaving 16 bases unmatched. The CDR3 is 20 amino acids. CDR1 SGHTA and CDR2 FQGNSA come from the germline V gene. Here the CDR3 reads CASSWPKRLAGGKAQETQYF. In DNA, the CDR3 is TGTGCCAGCAGCTGGCCCAAAAGACTAGCGGGGGGAAAAGCGCAAGAGACCCAGTACTTC.

There are many counts of this clonotype. The V and J genes are TRBV7-3 and TRBJ1-5; TRBD1 agrees at 7 bases. CDR3 size: 13 residues. Per germline, CDR1 SGHTA and CDR2 FQGTGA. J gave up 7 bases and V 4 bases, and 4 bases lay outside the gene matches. The DNA of the CDR3 is TGTGCCAGCAGCTCGGACAGGTGGCAGCCCCAGCATTTT. Its protein product is CASSSDRWQPQHF.

This chain uses TRBV25-1 with TRBJ2-1; 11 nucleotides line up with TRBD1. Germline CDR1 and CDR2: MGHDK and SYGVNS. The CDR3 has 15 residues. V dropped 3 bases and J dropped 6; count of bases not matched to a gene: 4. CDR3 sequence: CASSERDRGGNEQFF. The CDR3 bases are TGTGCCAGCAGTGAGAGGGACAGGGGGGGCAATGAGCAGTTCTTC.

The chain recombines TRBV6-2 or TRBV6-3 with TRBJ1-4, with a possible D match to TRBD1 (6 bases). Germline loops: CDR1 MNHEY, CDR2 SVGEGT. The V end lost 10 bases, the J end lost 5 bases, and 14 bases lay between the germline ends. The CDR3 extends over 13 amino acids. The DNA for the CDR3 is TGTGCCACAGCACAGGGTCTCAATGAAAAACTGTTTTTT. Translation gives CATAQGLNEKLFF.

There are many counts of this clonotype. This chain uses TRBV6-1 with TRBJ2-1; the match to TRBD1 covers 8 bases. CDR1 and CDR2 (germline): MNHNS, SASEGT. The CDR3 covers 15 residues. J lost 1 base, V lost 7 bases, and 6 bases had no gene match. DNA of the CDR3: TGTGCCAGCAAGATAACAGGGGGTTCCTACAATGAGCAGTTCTTC. The encoded protein is CASKITGGSYNEQFF.

This clonotype occurred a few times. It is unclear where the CDR3 begins or ends on the DNA, so no DNA is shown, and the CDR3 is as TCRdb lists it. The CDR3 reads CASSTSTAHGFSGANVLTF. The chain has TRBV28 and TRBJ2-6; TRBD1 reflects the table's D call only, with no check against the DNA. The germline CDR1 and CDR2 sequences are MDHEN and SYDVKM. The CDR3 contains 19 residues when both ends are counted.

This clonotype has ten or more counts. J is TRBJ1-4 and V is TRBV15, with D maybe TRBD1 (6 bases). The CDR3 loop spans 17 amino acids. Germline-derived CDR1 and CDR2 are LNHNV and YYDKDF (reference sequence). V lost 0 bases and J lost 3, with 14 bases in between. CDR3 residues: CATSRDRGAPANEKLFF. CDR3 in DNA: TGTGCCACCAGCAGAGATCGGGGGGCCCCAGCTAATGAAAAACTGTTTTTT.

The chain joins TRBV7-9 to TRBJ2-7; 7 nucleotides agree with TRBD1. Germline V gives CDR1 SEHNR, CDR2 FQNEAQ (reference sequence). V shed 5 bases, J shed 2 bases, and the junction held 18 bases outside the gene matches. There are 18 residues in the CDR3. CDR3: CASSRTITQDRVAYEQYF. CDR3 in DNA: TGTGCCAGCAGCCGCACTATAACTCAAGACAGGGTGGCCTACGAGCAGTACTTC.

This clonotype has a count of ten or more. The chain uses TRBV7-8 and TRBJ1-5; no reliable D call. The germline V gene encodes CDR1 SGHVS and CDR2 FQNEAQ. The CDR3 totals 15 residues. Trimming took off 1 base at V and 5 bases at J, with 12 bases between the two ends. CDR3 in DNA: TGTGCCAGCAGCTTAGTTAGGGAGATACATCAGCCCCAGCATTTT. The encoded protein is CASSLVREIHQPQHF.

This clonotype was recorded at least ten times. The genes are TRBV10-3 and TRBJ2-2, with TRBD1 matching 7 bases. Germline CDR1 reads ENHRY; CDR2 reads SYGVKD. There are 15 residues in the CDR3. With 0 bases clipped from V and 6 bases from J, the junction kept 4 bases outside the gene matches. The CDR3 region has the DNA TGTGCCATCAGTGAGTCGCGGCAGGGGGCCGGGGAGCTGTTTTTT. It encodes CAISESRQGAGELFF.

The chain has TRBV20-1 and TRBJ2-3; 7 positions match TRBD2. J lost 0 bases, V lost 4 bases, and 10 bases had no gene match. Per germline, CDR1 DFQATT and CDR2 SNEGSKA (reference sequence). This CDR3 has 16 amino acids. CDR3 bases: TGCAGTGCTATTAAAAACAGCGGGGCTAGCACAGATACGCAGTATTTT. Protein sequence: CSAIKNSGASTDTQYF.

The genes are TRBV15 and TRBJ2-4, with D unclear. The CDR3 has 15 amino acids. Germline assignment: CDR1 LNHNV and CDR2 YYDKDF (reference sequence). Trimming removed 0 bases at V and 2 bases at J, with 8 bases between. The CDR3 coding sequence is TGTGCCACCAGCAGAGATGTCGGCTCCAAAAACATTCAGTACTTC. As protein: CATSRDVGSKNIQYF. Full variable domain (outside the CDR3, taken from reference TRBV15 and TRBJ2-4): DAMVIQNPRYQVTQFGKPVTLSCSQTLNHNVMYWYQQKSSQAPKLLFHYYDKDFNNEADTPDNFQSRRPNTSFCFLDIRSPGLGDTAMYLCATSRDVGSKNIQYFGAGTRLSVL.

V usage is TRBV12-3 or TRBV12-4 and J usage is TRBJ1-6, with D possibly matching TRBD1 (6 bases). Trimming took off 2 bases at V and 5 bases at J, with 31 bases between the two ends. The CDR3 is 22 amino acids. CDR3 amino acids: CASSLITRFGGATEPNNSPLHF. Here the CDR3 DNA reads TGTGCCAGCAGTTTAATTACTCGTTTCGGGGGGGCAACCGAACCGAATAATTCACCCCTCCACTTT.

This clonotype was seen many times. The gene calls are TRBV2 and TRBJ2-5; 12 bases match TRBD2. The CDR3 runs to 16 residues. Germline assignment: CDR1 SNHLY and CDR2 FYNNEI. V dropped 6 bases and J dropped 1; count of bases not matched to a gene: 6. In DNA form, the CDR3 reads TGTGCCAGCAGGAGCGGGACTAGCGGGCCCCAAGAGACCCAGTACTTC. This sequence encodes CASRSGTSGPQETQYF.

This clonotype has a count of ten or more. The chain recombines TRBV11-3 with TRBJ2-2, with TRBD2 matching 9 bases. V was clipped by 3 bases and J by 2 bases; unmatched bases: 7. The CDR3 is 17 amino acids. CDR1 is SGHNT, CDR2 YENEEA, per germline. For the CDR3, the DNA is TGTGCCAGCAGCTTCTACGGCGGGGGGGGCAACACCGGGGAGCTGTTTTTT. This codes for CASSFYGGGGNTGELFF.

This clonotype was counted at least ten times. The V gene is TRBV19, the J gene TRBJ2-2; D not certain. Looked up from germline, CDR1 is LNHDA and CDR2 is SQIVND (reference sequence). Trimming pared 2 bases from V and 3 bases from J, leaving 7 bases between. The CDR3 is 14 amino acids. The chain's CDR3 is CASSIMVDTGELFF. DNA for the CDR3: TGTGCCAGTAGTATAATGGTTGACACCGGGGAGCTGTTTTTT. Based on the CDR3 plus reference TRBV19 and TRBJ2-2, the full variable domain is DGGITQSPKYLFRKEGQNVTLSCEQNLNHDAMYWYRQDPGQGLRLIYYSQIVNDFQKGDIAEGYSVSREKKESFPLTVTSAQKNPTAFYLCASSIMVDTGELFFGEGSRLTVL.

There are many counts of this clonotype. The J gene is TRBJ2-7, the V gene TRBV19; tentative D call: TRBD2 (5 bases). V shed 6 bases and J shed 3 bases, with 15 bases lying between them. The germline CDR1 and CDR2 sequences are LNHDA and SQIVND (reference sequence). The CDR3 runs 14 residues. The CDR3 loop reads CASSEDLEVYEQYF. The CDR3 nucleotides read TGTGCCAGTAGCGAAGACCTGGAGGTCTACGAGCAGTACTTC.

At least ten counts were recorded for this clonotype. The chain employs TRBV6-1 and TRBJ2-1; 14 bases line up with TRBD2. In germline, CDR1 is MNHNS, CDR2 SASEGT. CDR3 length equals 17 residues. Trimming at V came to 5 bases and at J to 5 bases, leaving 8 bases not matched to a gene. CDR3 coding DNA: TGTGCCAGCAGTTCAGGACTAGCGGGGGGACTTAACAATGAGCAGTTCTTC. This translates into CASSSGLAGGLNNEQFF.

This clonotype turned up a few times. The rearrangement joins TRBV4-1 to TRBJ2-7; a weak D match, TRBD2 (6 bases). Trimming took off 3 bases at V and 1 base at J, with 13 bases between the two ends. Germline V gives CDR1 MGHRA, CDR2 YSYEKL. The CDR3 is 15 residues long. The CDR3 loop reads CASSQRLDPSYEQYF. The CDR3 DNA reads as TGCGCCAGCAGCCAGAGACTAGATCCATCCTACGAGCAGTACTTC.

This clonotype was detected ten times or more. This chain connects TRBV20-1 to TRBJ1-1; 8 bases line up with TRBD1. The CDR3 is made up of 15 amino acids. The J segment lost 0 bases and the V segment lost 0 bases, leaving 3 bases of the junction unmatched. Germline V CDR1 and CDR2: DFQATT, SNEGSKA (reference sequence). Written as DNA, the CDR3 is TGCAGTGCTAGAGATTGGGACAGGATGAACACTGAAGCTTTCTTT. It encodes CSARDWDRMNTEAFF.

This clonotype was counted ten times or more. It is unclear where the CDR3 begins or ends on the DNA, so no DNA is shown, and the CDR3 is as TCRdb lists it. The chain is built from TRBV11-2 and TRBJ1-1; the table's TRBD1 call for D was not verified on the DNA. The CDR3 sequence runs 14 residues, both termini included. Germline CDR1 and CDR2: SGHAT and FQNNGV. This CDR3 is CASSLVGPGSVAFF.

This clonotype has only a few counts. The chain has TRBV20-1 and TRBJ1-2; 8 bases are shared with TRBD1. This CDR3 comprises 16 residues. The V segment lost 6 bases and the J segment 2 bases; nucleotides outside the gene matches: 14. Germline CDR1 reads DFQATT; CDR2 reads SNEGSKA (reference sequence). DNA for the CDR3: TGCAGTGCCAGCCGGGGGCGCGGGACAGGAAACTATGGCTACACCTTC. Residues: CSASRGRGTGNYGYTF.

This chain uses TRBV13 with TRBJ2-7, with 9 bases identical to TRBD1. Trimming removed 6 bases from V and 6 bases from J; junction bases left unmatched: 9. Germline V CDR1 and CDR2: PRHDT, FYEKMQ (reference sequence). The CDR3 runs to 14 residues. The CDR3 loop is CASRPYGTGPEQYF. DNA for the CDR3: TGTGCCAGCAGACCCTACGGGACAGGGCCCGAGCAGTACTTC.

This clonotype has more than one count but fewer than ten. The rearrangement links TRBV9 to TRBJ2-4, with 8 bases aligning to TRBD1. There are 16 residues in the CDR3. After removal of 3 bases from V and 3 bases from J, the junction contained 8 bases not matched to a gene. Germline CDR1 SGDLS, CDR2 YYNGEE. The CDR3 here is CASSATTGTGKNIQYF. Written as DNA, the CDR3 is TGTGCCAGCAGCGCGACTACCGGGACAGGCAAAAACATTCAGTACTTC.

The sample holds many counts of this clonotype. V is TRBV11-2 and J is TRBJ2-1, with TRBD2 matching over 8 bases. Germline-derived CDR1 and CDR2 are SGHAT and FQNNGV. The CDR3 spans 16 residues. V trimming: 0 bases; J trimming: 8 bases; junction bases outside the gene matches: 9. The CDR3 sequence is CASSLENGGAGYEQFF. The CDR3 nucleotides are TGTGCCAGCAGCTTAGAAAACGGGGGGGCAGGTTATGAGCAGTTCTTC.

This clonotype was observed many times. The V gene is TRBV5-1, the J gene TRBJ1-1, with D perhaps TRBD1 (6 bases). The CDR3 runs to 15 residues. Trimming shortened V by 2 bases and J by 1 base, and 12 bases separated the two germline ends. Germline CDR1 and CDR2: SGHRS and YFSETQ. The CDR3 sequence is CASSLSGQPNTEAFF. CDR3 nucleotides: TGCGCCAGCAGCTTATCGGGACAACCGAACACTGAAGCTTTCTTT. Looking up the rest from reference TRBV5-1 and TRBJ1-1 gives the full variable domain: KAGVTQTPRYLIKTRGQQVTLSCSPISGHRSVSWYQQTPGQGLQFLFEYFSETQRNKGNFPGRFSGRQFSNSRSEMNVSTLELGDSALYLCASSLSGQPNTEAFFGQGTRLTVV.

The table lists this clonotype with many counts. V is TRBV2 and J is TRBJ1-3, with D hard to call. Germline CDR1 SNHLY, CDR2 FYNNEI. Deletions cut 5 bases from V and 4 bases from J, with 12 bases between. There are 14 residues in the CDR3. CDR3 protein: CASSLRLTGNTIYF. The CDR3 DNA reads TGTGCCAGCAGTTTGAGACTAACGGGAAACACCATATATTTT.

This clonotype was counted ten times or more. The chain joins TRBV2 to TRBJ2-3; D assignment may be TRBD1 or TRBD2 (5 bases each). Germline-derived CDR1 and CDR2 are SNHLY and FYNNEI. The CDR3 has 15 amino acids. V gave up 5 bases and J gave up 5 bases, with 17 bases separating them. CDR3 loop: CASSTGRGLIDTQYF. DNA of the CDR3: TGTGCCAGCAGTACGGGACGCGGCTTAATAGATACGCAGTATTTT.